The sequence of this T cell receptor (beta chain) was determined in a study of CD8+ T cells in alopecia areata. After isolation, RNA underwent reverse transcription to generate cDNA as the sequencing template. Some clones are missing from TCRdb's copy, which holds only in-frame ones; the method was immunoSEQ multiplex PCR. The sample yields about 270,000 clones, without any singletons. Cutaneous lymph nodes were pooled and cells sorted by CD4, CD8alpha, NKG2D, NKG2ACE and more. Findings and caveats of the study: Lesional scalp, notably in alopecia totalis/universalis, had clonality above that of normal scalp. Against the mouse data, patients shared TCRs less clearly, possibly for HLA reasons.

The trim removed 3 bases at V and 2 bases at J, leaving 5 bases unmatched. The CDR3 has 15 amino acids. Germline CDR1 is NSHNY and CDR2 is SYGAGN. Concerning this clone itself: Its antigen remains unknown. Gene and germline names: mouse. The read terminates 4 residues ahead of where the CDR3 ends, so the germline J gene completes it.

V is TRBV13-1 and J is TRBJ2-1; 7 nucleotides line up with TRBD1. Sequenced material: CD4+ T cells sorted from a lymph node. This TCR was sampled from a C3H/HeJ mouse with alopecia areata. For the strain, the MHC haplotype given is H2-k. CDR3 DNA (partial): TGTGCCAGCAGTGCACAGGGGAGGGACTATGCT. Protein: CASSAQGRDYA. From start to end, the CDR3 is CASSAQGRDYAEQFF.